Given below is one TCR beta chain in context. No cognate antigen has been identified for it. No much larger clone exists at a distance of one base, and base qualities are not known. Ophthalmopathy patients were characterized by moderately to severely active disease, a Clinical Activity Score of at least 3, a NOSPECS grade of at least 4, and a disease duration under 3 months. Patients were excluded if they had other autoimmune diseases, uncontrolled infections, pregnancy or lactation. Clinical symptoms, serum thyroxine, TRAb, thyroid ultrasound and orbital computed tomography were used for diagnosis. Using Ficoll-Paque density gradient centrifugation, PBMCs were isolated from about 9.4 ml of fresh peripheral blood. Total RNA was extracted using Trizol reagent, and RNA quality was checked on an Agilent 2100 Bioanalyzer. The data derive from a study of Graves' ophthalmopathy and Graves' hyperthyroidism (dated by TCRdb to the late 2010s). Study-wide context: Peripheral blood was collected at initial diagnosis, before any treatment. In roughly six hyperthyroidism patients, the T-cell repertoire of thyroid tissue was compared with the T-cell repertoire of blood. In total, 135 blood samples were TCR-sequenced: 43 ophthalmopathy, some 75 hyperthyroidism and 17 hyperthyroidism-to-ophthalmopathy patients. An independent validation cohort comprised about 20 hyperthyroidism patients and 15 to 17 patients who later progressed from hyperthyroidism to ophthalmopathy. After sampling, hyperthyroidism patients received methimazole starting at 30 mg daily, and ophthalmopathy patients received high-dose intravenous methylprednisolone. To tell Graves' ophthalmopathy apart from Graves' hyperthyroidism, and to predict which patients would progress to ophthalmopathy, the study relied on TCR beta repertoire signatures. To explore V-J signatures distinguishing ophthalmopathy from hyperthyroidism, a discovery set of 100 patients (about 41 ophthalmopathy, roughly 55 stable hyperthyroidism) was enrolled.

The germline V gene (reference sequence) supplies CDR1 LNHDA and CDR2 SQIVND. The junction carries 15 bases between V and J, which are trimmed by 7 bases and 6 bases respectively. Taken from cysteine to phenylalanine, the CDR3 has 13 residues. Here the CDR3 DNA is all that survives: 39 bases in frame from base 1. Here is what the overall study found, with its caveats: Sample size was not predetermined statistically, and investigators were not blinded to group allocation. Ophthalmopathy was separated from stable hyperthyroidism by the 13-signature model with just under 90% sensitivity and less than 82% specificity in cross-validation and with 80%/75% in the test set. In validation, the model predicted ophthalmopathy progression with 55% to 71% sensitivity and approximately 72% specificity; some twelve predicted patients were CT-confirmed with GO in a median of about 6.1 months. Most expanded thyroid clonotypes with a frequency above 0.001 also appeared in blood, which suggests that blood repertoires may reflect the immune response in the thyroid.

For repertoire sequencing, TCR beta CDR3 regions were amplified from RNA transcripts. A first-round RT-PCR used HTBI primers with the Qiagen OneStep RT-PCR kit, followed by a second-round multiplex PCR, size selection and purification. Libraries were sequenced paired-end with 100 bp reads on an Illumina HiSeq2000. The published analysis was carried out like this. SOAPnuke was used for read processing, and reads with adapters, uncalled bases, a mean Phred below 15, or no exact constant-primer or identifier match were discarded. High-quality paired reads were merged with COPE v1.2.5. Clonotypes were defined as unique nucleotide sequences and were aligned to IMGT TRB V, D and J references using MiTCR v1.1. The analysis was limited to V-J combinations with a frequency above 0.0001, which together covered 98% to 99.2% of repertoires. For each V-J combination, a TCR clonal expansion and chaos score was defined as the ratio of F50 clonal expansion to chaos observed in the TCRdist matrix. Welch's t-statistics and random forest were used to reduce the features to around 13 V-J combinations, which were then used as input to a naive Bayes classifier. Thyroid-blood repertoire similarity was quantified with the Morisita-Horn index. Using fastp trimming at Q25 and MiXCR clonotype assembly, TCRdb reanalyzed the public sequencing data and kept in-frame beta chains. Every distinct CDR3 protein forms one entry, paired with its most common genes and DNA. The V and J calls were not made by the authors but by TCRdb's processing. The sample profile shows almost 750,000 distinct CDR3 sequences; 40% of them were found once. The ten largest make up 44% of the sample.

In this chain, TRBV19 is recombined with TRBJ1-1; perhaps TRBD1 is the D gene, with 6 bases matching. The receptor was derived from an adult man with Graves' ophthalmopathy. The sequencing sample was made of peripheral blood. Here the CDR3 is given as CASNPYYRAEAFF. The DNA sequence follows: TGTGCCAGTAATCCCTATTACAGGGCTGAAGCTTTCTTT.